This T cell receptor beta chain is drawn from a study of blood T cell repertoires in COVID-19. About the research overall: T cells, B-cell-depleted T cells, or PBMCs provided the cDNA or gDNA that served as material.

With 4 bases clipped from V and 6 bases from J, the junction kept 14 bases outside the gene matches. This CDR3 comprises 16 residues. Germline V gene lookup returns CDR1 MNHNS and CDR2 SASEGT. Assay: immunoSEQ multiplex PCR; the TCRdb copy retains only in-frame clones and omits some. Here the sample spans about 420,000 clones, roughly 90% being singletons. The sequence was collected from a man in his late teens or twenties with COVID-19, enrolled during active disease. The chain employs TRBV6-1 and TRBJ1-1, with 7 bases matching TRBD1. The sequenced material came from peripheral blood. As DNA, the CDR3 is TGTGCCAGCAGTGCAACAATGACAGGGAAATTTGCTGAAGCTTTCTTT. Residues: CASSATMTGKFAEAFF.